The sequence of this T cell receptor beta chain was determined in a study of blood T cell repertoires in COVID-19. Study-level background: The samples span acute and convalescent COVID-19 from the United States, Italy and Spain. PBMCs, B-cell-depleted T cells, or T cells provided the cDNA or gDNA that made up the material.

Enrolled during active infection, Seattle patients were then followed longitudinally. Study processing details: The authors estimated nucleated cell counts from reference gene primer amplification. Generated by immunoSEQ multiplex PCR, the TCRdb table keeps only in-frame clones and is missing some. V and J calls and clone size are those listed in that table; D and trimming were worked out from the DNA. The sample holds roughly 160,000 clones, approximately 85% seen once. Germline V gene data show CDR1 as ENHRY and CDR2 as SYGVKD. The CDR3 spans 16 residues. Deletions cut 1 base from V and 7 bases from J, with 20 bases between.

The TCR originated in a woman between 45 and 65 years old with COVID-19, enrolled during active disease. The chain joins TRBV10-3 to TRBJ2-7, with D tentatively TRBD1 (7 bases). What was sequenced was peripheral blood. The CDR3 nucleotides read TGTGCCATCAGTGAGTTGGACAGGTGGGGGGTTGAGGAGCAGTACTTC. Protein product: CAISELDRWGVEEQYF.